This T cell receptor beta chain was captured by sequencing in a study of blood T cells in healthy people across ages. Study results and caveats: With age, beta diversity per million T cells declined roughly linearly, significantly by approximately 40. It was the long-lived donors that had more naive CD4+ cells and higher diversity than aged donors.

A second PCR, run for about 7 to 11 cycles, used a sample-barcoded 5' primer plus a J-beta primer mix. TCRdb re-called the 5' RACE reads through MiXCR, storing one row per CDR3 protein. The sample comprises just over 1 million distinct CDR3 sequences, around 45% of which are singletons, and 18% rests with the top ten. The sample holds a few counts of this clonotype. Its antigen remains unknown. The TCR comes from a woman in her sixties in good health. Specimen: blood.

CDR3 coding DNA: TGTGCCAGCAGTTTAAAAGGGGACAGTAACTATGGCTACACCTTC. This gives the protein CASSLKGDSNYGYTF. The rearrangement joins TRBV12-3 or TRBV12-4 to TRBJ1-2; 7 nucleotides agree with TRBD1. The CDR3 runs 15 residues. V gave up 2 bases and J gave up 1 base; unmatched junction bases: 4.